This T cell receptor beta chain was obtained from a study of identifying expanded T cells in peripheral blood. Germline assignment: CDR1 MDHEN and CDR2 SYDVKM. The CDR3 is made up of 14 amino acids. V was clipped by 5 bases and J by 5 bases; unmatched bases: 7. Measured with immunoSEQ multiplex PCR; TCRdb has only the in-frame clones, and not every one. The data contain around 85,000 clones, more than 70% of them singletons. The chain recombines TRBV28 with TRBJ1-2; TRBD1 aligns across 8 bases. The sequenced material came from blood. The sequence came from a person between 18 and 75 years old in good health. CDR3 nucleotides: TGTGCCAGCAGTCCGGGGACAGGAAGTTATGGCTACACCTTC. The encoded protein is CASSPGTGSYGYTF.